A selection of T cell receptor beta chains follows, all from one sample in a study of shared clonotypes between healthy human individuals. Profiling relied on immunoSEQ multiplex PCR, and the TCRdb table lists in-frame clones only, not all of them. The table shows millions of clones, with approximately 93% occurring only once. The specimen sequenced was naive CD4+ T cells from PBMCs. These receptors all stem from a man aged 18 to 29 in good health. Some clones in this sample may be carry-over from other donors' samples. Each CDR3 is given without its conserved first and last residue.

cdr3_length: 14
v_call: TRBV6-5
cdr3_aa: ASSSRTSGATGELF

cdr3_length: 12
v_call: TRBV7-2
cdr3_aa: ASSLDRGSQPQH

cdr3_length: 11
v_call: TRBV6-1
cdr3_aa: ASRKQGNQPQH

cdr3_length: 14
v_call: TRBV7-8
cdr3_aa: ASSLAKLGIDYGYT

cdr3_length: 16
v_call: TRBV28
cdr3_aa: ASSLLPRLDRGSYGYT

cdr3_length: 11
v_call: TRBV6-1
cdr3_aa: ATRGLGRQPQH

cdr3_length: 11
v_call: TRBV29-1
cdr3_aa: SVMAGKRDGYT

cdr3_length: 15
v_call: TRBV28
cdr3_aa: ASRQRGGGGSNQPQH

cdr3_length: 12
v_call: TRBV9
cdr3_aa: ASSGVRSQETQY

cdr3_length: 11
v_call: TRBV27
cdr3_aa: ASSPWITNEQF

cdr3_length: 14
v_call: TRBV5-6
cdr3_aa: ASTFRVGGYQETQY

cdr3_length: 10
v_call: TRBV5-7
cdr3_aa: ASSAPVGEQF

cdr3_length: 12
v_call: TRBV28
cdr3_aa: ASSKAGGQETQY

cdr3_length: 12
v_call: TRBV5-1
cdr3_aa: ASSLSRGAYEQY

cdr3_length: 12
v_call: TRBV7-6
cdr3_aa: ASSERRPKDEQY

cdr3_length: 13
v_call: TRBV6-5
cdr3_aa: ASRPQGKAEETQY

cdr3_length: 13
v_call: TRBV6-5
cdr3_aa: ASSYSNDRATEAF

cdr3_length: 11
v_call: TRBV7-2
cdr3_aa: ASSLYTPAGQF

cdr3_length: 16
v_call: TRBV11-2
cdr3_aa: ASRSLRDSPARSYGYT

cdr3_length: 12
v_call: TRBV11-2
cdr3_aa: ASSFQGGGTEAF

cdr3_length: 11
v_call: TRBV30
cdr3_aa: AWTQGWGRTLH

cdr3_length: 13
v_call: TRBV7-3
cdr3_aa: ASSLLGTGIHEQY

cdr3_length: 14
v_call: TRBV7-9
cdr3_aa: ASSFKLAVSTDTQY

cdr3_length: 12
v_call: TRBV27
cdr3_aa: ASGRQGTNQPQH

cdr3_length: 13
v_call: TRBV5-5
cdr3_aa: ASSRGGSTNYGYT

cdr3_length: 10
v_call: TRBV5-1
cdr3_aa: ASRVLGETQY

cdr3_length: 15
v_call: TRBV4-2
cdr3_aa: ASSQDFGRGRNYGYT

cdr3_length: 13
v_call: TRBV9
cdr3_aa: ASSSYPGILGTQY

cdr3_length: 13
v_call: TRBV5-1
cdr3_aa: ASRRQFATNEKLF

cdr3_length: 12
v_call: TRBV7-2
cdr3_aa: ASRTFLTDTEAF

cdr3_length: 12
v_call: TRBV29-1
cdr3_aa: SVVGQGGNQPQH

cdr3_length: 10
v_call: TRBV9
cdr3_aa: ASSPGWGKEY

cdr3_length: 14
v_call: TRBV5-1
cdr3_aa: ASSLVRADPTETQY

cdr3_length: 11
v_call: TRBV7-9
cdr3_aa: ALGTGDYNEQF

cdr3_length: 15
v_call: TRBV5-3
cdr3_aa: ARSRVPPGQHTDTQY

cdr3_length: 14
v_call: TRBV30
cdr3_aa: ACPPGQPKTNYGYT

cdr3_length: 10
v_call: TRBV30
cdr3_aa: AWSGANTEAF

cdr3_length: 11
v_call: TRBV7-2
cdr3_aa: ASSSDKNYGYT

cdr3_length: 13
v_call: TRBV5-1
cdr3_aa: ASSLDVLKAGELF

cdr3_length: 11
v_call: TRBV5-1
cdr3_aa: ASSFDDQETQY

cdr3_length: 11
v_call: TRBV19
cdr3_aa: ASSIDRTYEQY

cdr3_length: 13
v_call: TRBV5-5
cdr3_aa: ASSLGGFDTGELF

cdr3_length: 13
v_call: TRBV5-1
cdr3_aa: ASSLVGVSNEKLF

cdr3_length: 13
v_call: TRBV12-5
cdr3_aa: ASGSGQGPFNEQF

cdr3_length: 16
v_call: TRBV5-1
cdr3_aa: ASSLGWAGTRGQETQY

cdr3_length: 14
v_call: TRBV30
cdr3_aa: AWSLEGISQAQPQH

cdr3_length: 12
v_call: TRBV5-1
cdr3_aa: ASSFGNWNGELF

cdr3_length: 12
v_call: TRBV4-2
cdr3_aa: ASSQGVGSYEQY

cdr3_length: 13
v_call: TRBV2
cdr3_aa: ATTWAGAPPFGQF

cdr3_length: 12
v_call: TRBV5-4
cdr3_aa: ASSVGQSNQPQH

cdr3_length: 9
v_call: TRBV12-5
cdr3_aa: ASGSENEQF

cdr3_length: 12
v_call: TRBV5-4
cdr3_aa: ASSLAGRDHEQY

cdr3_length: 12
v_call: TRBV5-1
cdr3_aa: ASSLARGYTEAF

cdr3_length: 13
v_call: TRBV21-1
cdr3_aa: ASPMGAETYNEQF

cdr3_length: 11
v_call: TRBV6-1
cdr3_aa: ASNQRGTDTQY